Presented here are 25 T cell receptor beta chains from one specimen sequenced in a study of blood T cell repertoires in COVID-19. TCRdb's table, derived via immunoSEQ multiplex PCR, lists solely in-frame clones and lacks some. The sample includes about 670,000 clones, around 89% of them seen just once. The sequenced material came from peripheral blood. All receptors come from a young woman with acute or convalescent COVID-19.

The J gene is TRBJ2-5, the V gene TRBV7-2, with D perhaps matching TRBD2 (6 bases). The CDR3 is made up of 15 amino acids. Germline CDR1 SGHTA, CDR2 FQGNSA. V was trimmed by 5 bases and J by 3 bases, leaving 16 bases between them. As DNA, the CDR3 is TGTGCCAGCAGCCGGGCCTGGGACTCTAAAGAGACCCAGTACTTC. Protein: CASSRAWDSKETQYF. Variable domain in full (rest from reference TRBV7-2 and TRBJ2-5): GAGVSQSPSNKVTEKGKDVELRCDPISGHTALYWYRQSLGQGLEFLIYFQGNSAPDKSGLPSDRFSAERTGGSVSTLTIQRTQQEDSAVYLCASSRAWDSKETQYFGPGTRLLVL.

The chain's CDR3 is CSVVWDREGYTF. CDR3 bases: TGCAGCGTTGTATGGGACAGGGAGGGCTACACCTTC. The V call is TRBV29-1, the J call TRBJ1-2, with TRBD1 matching over 9 bases. Trimming took 4 bases from V and 8 from J; bases not matched to a gene: 5. This CDR3 has 12 residues. CDR1 is SQVTM, CDR2 ANQGSEA, per germline. Filled out from reference TRBV29-1 and TRBJ1-2, the complete variable domain reads SAVISQKPSRDICQRGTSLTIQCQVDSQVTMMFWYRQQPGQSLTLIATANQGSEATYESGFVIDKFPISRPNLTFSTLTVSNMSPEDSSIYLCSVVWDREGYTFGSGTRLTVV.

V is TRBV29-1 and J is TRBJ1-1; D is unresolved. CDR3 size: 11 residues. The V end was cut by 7 bases, the J end by 1 base, with 7 bases between. Germline CDR1 is SQVTM and CDR2 is ANQGSEA. CDR3 loop: CSATGNTEAFF. DNA for the CDR3: TGCAGCGCCACGGGGAACACTGAAGCTTTCTTT.

The genes are TRBV4-1 and TRBJ1-5, with D unresolved. CDR1 is MGHRA, CDR2 YSYEKL, per germline. Trimming removed 3 bases from V and 6 bases from J, with 9 bases in between. The CDR3 consists of 13 residues. The CDR3 nucleotides read TGCGCCAGCAGCCAGTCCCGGGGTCAGCCCCAGCATTTT. It encodes CASSQSRGQPQHF.

V usage is TRBV24-1 and J usage is TRBJ1-2; D unresolved. CDR1 and CDR2 (germline): KGHDR, SFDVKD. This CDR3 is 13 amino acids long. Trimming stripped 0 bases from V and 6 bases from J, with 7 bases between. As DNA, the CDR3 is TGTGCCACCAGTGATTTGGGAGCGGATGGCTACACCTTC. It codes for CATSDLGADGYTF.

The chain uses TRBV4-3 and TRBJ2-2; D is unresolved. The CDR3 runs 14 residues. Germline V CDR1 and CDR2: LGHNA, YSLEER. V shed 0 bases and J shed 7 bases, with 9 bases lying between them. The CDR3 DNA follows: TGCGCCAGCAGCCAAGATCGTTTCGGCGGGGAGCTGTTTTTT. Its protein product is CASSQDRFGGELFF.

The chain is built from TRBV4-1 and TRBJ1-1; weak D call: TRBD1 (6 bases). Germline values: CDR1 MGHRA, CDR2 YSYEKL. V was cut by 1 base and J by 7 bases, with 13 bases left in between. This CDR3 has 14 amino acids. DNA of the CDR3: TGCGCCAGCAGCCAAGGTTGGGGGGGCTATGAAGCTTTCTTT. Translated: CASSQGWGGYEAFF.

This chain uses TRBV27 with TRBJ2-7; TRBD2 agrees at 12 bases. The length of the CDR3 is 14 residues. Germline loops: CDR1 MNHEY, CDR2 SMNVEV (reference sequence). V gave up 5 bases and J gave up 4 bases; unmatched junction bases: 3. The chain's CDR3 is CASSLAGGRYEQYF. In nucleotides, the CDR3 is TGTGCCAGCAGTCTAGCGGGGGGGCGATACGAGCAGTACTTC.

The genes are TRBV5-6 and TRBJ2-3; TRBD2 matches 11 bases. This CDR3 comprises 18 residues. The ends lost 0 bases at V and 3 bases at J; junction bases unmatched: 9. The germline V gene has CDR1 SGHDT and CDR2 YYEEEE. The chain's CDR3 is CASSLALIAGGRTDTQYF. CDR3 in DNA: TGTGCCAGCAGCTTGGCCCTGATAGCGGGGGGGCGGACAGATACGCAGTATTTT.

The rearrangement links TRBV24-1 to TRBJ1-6; D unresolved. The V gene's germline CDR1 is KGHDR and CDR2 SFDVKD. This CDR3 contains 15 residues. Trimming shortened V by 5 bases and J by 7 bases, and 14 bases separated the two germline ends. The CDR3 loop is CATSVYLGWNSPLHF. CDR3 sequence (DNA): TGTGCCACCAGTGTGTATCTTGGCTGGAATTCACCCCTCCACTTT.

The rearrangement joins TRBV19 to TRBJ2-1; 8 nucleotides align to TRBD1. The CDR3 is 16 amino acids. Germline V gene lookup returns CDR1 LNHDA and CDR2 SQIVND (reference sequence). V was clipped by 5 bases and J by 7 bases; unmatched bases: 13. The chain's CDR3 is CASSGTQGALRNEQFF. The CDR3, as DNA: TGTGCCAGTAGTGGGACCCAGGGGGCGCTGAGAAATGAGCAGTTCTTC.

V gene TRBV4-3 combines with J gene TRBJ1-2, with 8 bases aligning to TRBD1. V lost 3 bases, J lost 5 bases, and 11 bases stayed unmatched. Germline V gene lookup returns CDR1 LGHNA and CDR2 YSLEER. CDR3 length: 16 residues. The CDR3 bases are TGCGCCAGCAGCCATAGGGGACAGGCCGAGTGGTATGGCTACACCTTC. Amino acid sequence: CASSHRGQAEWYGYTF.

The chain uses TRBV27 and TRBJ1-3; no clear D gene. V lost 3 bases to trimming and J lost 0 bases, with 12 bases between them. CDR1 is MNHEY and CDR2 is SMNVEV in the germline V gene (reference sequence). The CDR3 is made up of 16 amino acids. As DNA, the CDR3 is TGTGCCAGCAGTTTCTTCCCCTTTCGCTCTGGAAACACCATATATTTT. Translation gives CASSFFPFRSGNTIYF.

V gene TRBV7-9 combines with J gene TRBJ1-5; 8 nucleotides match TRBD1. There are 15 residues in the CDR3. Germline CDR1 and CDR2: SEHNR and FQNEAQ (reference sequence). J was trimmed by 6 bases and V by 4 bases; bases with no gene match: 8. The CDR3 reads CASSSGQGGGQPQHF. CDR3 coding DNA: TGTGCCAGCAGCTCCGGACAGGGTGGTGGTCAGCCCCAGCATTTT.

The V gene is TRBV3-1 (or the pseudogene TRBV3-2), the J gene TRBJ1-2; D is undetermined. V was trimmed by 1 base and J by 6 bases, leaving 9 bases between them. Germline CDR1 is LGHDT and CDR2 is YNNKEL (reference sequence). The CDR3 loop spans 13 amino acids. CDR3 DNA: TGTGCCAGCAGCCAAGGACGCGGGGATGGCTACACCTTC. This codes for CASSQGRGDGYTF.

This sequence joins TRBV27 and TRBJ2-3, with TRBD1 as a possible D gene (6 bases). CDR3 length: 14 amino acids. Germline V gene data show CDR1 as MNHEY and CDR2 as SMNVEV (reference sequence). V shed 1 base and J shed 4 bases, with 9 bases lying between them. The CDR3 nucleotides are TGTGCCAGCAGTTTATTCCCAGGGGCAGATACGCAGTATTTT. Protein product: CASSLFPGADTQYF.

This sequence joins TRBV19 and TRBJ1-3; 8 bases line up with TRBD1. Germline loops: CDR1 LNHDA, CDR2 SQIVND (reference sequence). V shed 3 bases and J 2 bases; nucleotides not matched to a gene: 3. CDR3 length: 15 amino acids. The chain's CDR3 is CASSMAQGAGNTIYF. The CDR3 DNA sequence: TGTGCCAGTAGTATGGCACAGGGGGCTGGAAACACCATATATTTT.

This rearrangement joins TRBV20-1 to TRBJ1-5; 7 bases map to TRBD1. Germline V gives CDR1 DFQATT, CDR2 SNEGSKA (reference sequence). The CDR3 spans 13 residues. V lost 3 bases and J lost 6; bases outside the gene matches: 5. In DNA form, the CDR3 reads TGCAGTGCTAGTGTAGGGGGCGGTCAGCCCCAGCATTTT. It specifies CSASVGGGQPQHF.

The chain uses TRBV7-8 and TRBJ1-2; no reliable D call. The CDR3 consists of 14 residues. Germline lookup yields CDR1 SGHVS and CDR2 FQNEAQ. Trimming took off 1 base at V and 4 bases at J, with 10 bases between the two ends. CDR3 protein: CASSLGGRIYGYTF. CDR3 nucleotides: TGTGCCAGCAGCTTAGGAGGCAGAATCTATGGCTACACCTTC.

The V and J genes are TRBV7-9 and TRBJ2-1; no firm D call. The germline V gene encodes CDR1 SEHNR and CDR2 FQNEAQ (reference sequence). V was cut by 2 bases and J by 7 bases, with 3 bases left in between. This CDR3 spans 11 amino acids. The CDR3 region is CASSLSNEQFF. The CDR3 DNA follows: TGTGCCAGCAGCTTATCGAATGAGCAGTTCTTC.

The CDR3 protein is CASSPLEGQGFLVSGNTIYF. As DNA, the CDR3 is TGTGCCAGCTCACCCTTGGAGGGACAGGGATTCTTGGTTTCTGGAAACACCATATATTTT. This chain uses TRBV18 with TRBJ1-3; 9 bases map to TRBD1. The CDR3 sequence is 20 residues long. The trim removed 3 bases at V and 1 base at J, leaving 16 bases unmatched. Germline CDR1 reads KGHSH; CDR2 reads LQKENI.

This rearrangement joins TRBV6-2 or TRBV6-3 to TRBJ2-3; TRBD2 agrees at 7 bases. The CDR3 has 14 amino acids. J gave up 0 bases and V 4 bases, and 1 base lay outside the gene matches. The germline V gene encodes CDR1 MNHEY and CDR2 SVGEGT. CDR3 sequence (DNA): TGTGCCAGCAGTTGGGACTACAGCACAGATACGCAGTATTTT. As protein: CASSWDYSTDTQYF.

J is TRBJ2-7 and V is TRBV7-2; D ambiguous. The CDR3 has 11 amino acids. Germline lookup yields CDR1 SGHTA and CDR2 FQGNSA. Trimming shortened V by 6 bases and J by 4 bases, and 7 bases separated the two germline ends. This CDR3 reads CASRLSYEQYF. CDR3 nucleotide sequence: TGTGCCAGCAGGCTATCTTACGAGCAGTACTTC.

This rearrangement joins TRBV7-2 to TRBJ1-4; no clear D gene. This CDR3 comprises 13 residues. Per the germline V gene, CDR1 is SGHTA and CDR2 is FQGNSA. V was pared by 0 bases and J by 10 bases, with 9 bases between. CDR3 DNA sequence: TGTGCCAGCAGCTTAGCGGGCGACCCAAAACTGTTTTTT. Translation: CASSLAGDPKLFF.

V is TRBV19 and J is TRBJ2-7; 7 bases agree with TRBD2. The CDR3 is made up of 13 amino acids. Germline V gives CDR1 LNHDA, CDR2 SQIVND (reference sequence). Trimming cost V 7 bases and J 3 bases; bases outside gene matches: 6. The CDR3 coding sequence is TGTGCCAGTACCCCCCCGGGGGGCTACGAGCAGTACTTC. It encodes CASTPPGGYEQYF.